The next 31 T cell receptor beta chains were all read from a single sample in a study of CD8 T cell repertoires and HIV-1 epitope variants. These receptors have no known antigen. TCRdb's copy holds only in-frame clones and misses some; the assay was immunoSEQ multiplex PCR. The sample consists of about 4,500 clones, roughly 64% of them appearing once. The sample was cultured CD8+ T cells derived from PBMCs. The receptors stem from a male donor with HIV.

V gene TRBV11-2 combines with J gene TRBJ2-7; D perhaps matches TRBD1 (6 bases). The CDR3 has 14 amino acids. V was clipped by 4 bases and J by 4 bases, with 14 bases between them. Germline CDR1 SGHAT, CDR2 FQNNGV. This CDR3 reads CASSSPWTEYEQYF. The CDR3 nucleotides are TGTGCCAGCAGCTCTCCGTGGACAGAGTACGAGCAGTACTTC.

This clone has a single count. The chain employs TRBV21-1 and TRBJ1-2. TRBV21-1 is a known pseudogene. The CDR3 consists of 16 residues. CDR3 coding DNA: TGTGCCAGCAGCAAAGAATGCACAGGACTTAACTATGGCTACACCTTC. As protein: CASSKECTGLNYGYTF.

This clone came up a few times. The same CDR3 is also encoded by other DNA sequences in this sample. This chain uses TRBV27 with TRBJ2-7; D call uncertain. Germline V CDR1 and CDR2: MNHEY, SMNVEV (reference sequence). V was pared by 6 bases and J by 0 bases, with 6 bases between. The CDR3 runs to 12 residues. In DNA, the CDR3 is TGTGCCAGCAGGGGCAACTCCTACGAGCAGTACTTC. It translates to CASRGNSYEQYF.

This chain connects TRBV7-7 to TRBJ2-7; TRBD1 is a possible D gene (6 bases). The V end lost 5 bases, the J end lost 1 base, and 9 bases lay between the germline ends. Germline CDR1 reads SSHAT; CDR2 reads FNYEAQ (reference sequence). The CDR3 runs to 13 residues. Here the CDR3 DNA reads TGTGCCAGCAGCCCGGACAGTTCCTACGAGCAGTACTTC. It is translated as CASSPDSSYEQYF.

This chain connects TRBV29-1 to TRBJ2-7; 7 nucleotides match TRBD1. J gave up 5 bases and V 6 bases, and 16 bases lay outside the gene matches. The CDR3 spans 15 residues. Per germline, CDR1 SQVTM and CDR2 ANQGSEA. The chain's CDR3 is CSVCGWGTVSNEQYF. The CDR3 nucleotides are TGCAGCGTCTGCGGGTGGGGGACAGTGAGTAACGAGCAGTACTTC.

The rearrangement uses TRBV27 and TRBJ2-7; D is unclear. V lost 4 bases and J lost 3, with 22 bases in between. The germline gives CDR1 MNHEY, CDR2 SMNVEV (reference sequence). The CDR3 has 17 residues. DNA of the CDR3: TGTGCCAGCAGTTCCAGTCAGTTGTCTCCCACCTACTACGAGCAGTACTTC. This gives the protein CASSSSQLSPTYYEQYF.

The J gene is TRBJ2-3, the V gene TRBV10-2, with 11 nucleotides matching TRBD2. The CDR3 is 15 residues long. V shed 2 bases, J shed 6 bases, and the junction held 4 bases outside the gene matches. CDR1 and CDR2 (germline): WSHSY, SAAADI. The CDR3 DNA sequence: TGCGCCAGCAGTGAGATAGGACTAGCGGGCGATACGCAGTATTTT. It is translated as CASSEIGLAGDTQYF.

This sequence joins TRBV5-4 and TRBJ2-7; D may correspond to TRBD1 or TRBD2 (5 bases each). Germline V lookup: CDR1 SGHNT, CDR2 YYREEE (reference sequence). There are 14 residues in the CDR3. The V gene lost 5 bases and the J gene lost 7 bases, with 19 bases spanning the gap. CDR3 DNA sequence: TGTGCCAGCAGTCCAAACCGGGACGCTCCGGAGCAGTACTTC. Amino acid sequence: CASSPNRDAPEQYF.

This rearrangement joins TRBV5-4 to TRBJ1-5, with a possible D match to TRBD1 (5 bases). The length of the CDR3 is 14 residues. Germline V gene sequence: CDR1 SGHNT, CDR2 YYREEE (reference sequence). The V and J ends lost 2 bases and 4 bases respectively, with 10 bases between them. The CDR3 nucleotides are TGTGCCAGCAGCTTTTGGGGGGGAAATCAGCCCCAGCATTTT. Residues: CASSFWGGNQPQHF.

V and J are TRBV4-3 and TRBJ2-6; TRBD1 aligns across 9 bases. The CDR3 runs to 16 residues. V lost 3 bases and J lost 0; bases outside the gene matches: 0. Germline V CDR1 and CDR2: LGHNA, YSLEER. For the CDR3, the DNA is TGCGCCAGCAGCCAGACAGGGGGCTCTGGGGCCAACGTCCTGACTTTC. It codes for CASSQTGGSGANVLTF.

This clone was picked up one time. The gene calls are TRBV28 and TRBJ2-7; a weak D match, TRBD1 (6 bases). Looked up from germline, CDR1 is MDHEN and CDR2 is SYDVKM. V lost 6 bases, J lost 3 bases, and 12 bases lay in between. The CDR3 sequence is 13 residues long. The chain's CDR3 is CASSLGAGYEQYF. The CDR3 nucleotides are TGTGCCAGCAGCCTGGGGGCAGGCTACGAGCAGTACTTC.

V is TRBV28 and J is TRBJ2-7; possibly TRBD1 for D (6 bases). Germline V lookup: CDR1 MDHEN, CDR2 SYDVKM. The length of the CDR3 is 17 residues. V lost 5 bases and J 2 bases, leaving 22 bases between the germline ends. CDR3 amino acids: CASSPSPRTDTTYEQYF. CDR3 nucleotides: TGTGCCAGCAGTCCATCCCCCCGGACAGACACAACCTACGAGCAGTACTTC.

This clone turned up a few times. CDR3 protein: CASSLSPREQYF. The CDR3 bases are TGTGCCAGCAGCCTTAGCCCGCGGGAGCAGTACTTC. The chain links TRBV7-8 to TRBJ2-7; D not resolved. The CDR3 runs 12 residues. Per germline, CDR1 SGHVS and CDR2 FQNEAQ. V was cut by 5 bases and J by 7 bases, with 12 bases left in between.

The J gene is TRBJ1-1, the V gene TRBV5-6, with a possible D match to TRBD1 (6 bases). V gave up 0 bases and J gave up 1 base, with 7 bases separating them. This CDR3 is built from 14 residues. Germline CDR1 is SGHDT and CDR2 is YYEEEE. CDR3 DNA: TGTGCCAGCAGCTTGGAGGGGGGGAACACTGAAGCTTTCTTT. Amino acids: CASSLEGGNTEAFF.

J is TRBJ2-2 and V is TRBV13; D remains unclear. V shed 1 base and J shed 2 bases, with 11 bases lying between them. The CDR3 runs 16 residues. The germline CDR1 and CDR2 sequences are PRHDT and FYEKMQ (reference sequence). CDR3: CASSLATDLNTGELFF. The CDR3 nucleotides read TGTGCCAGCAGCTTAGCTACGGATCTTAACACCGGGGAGCTGTTTTTT.

This clone was detected only a few times. The CDR3 region has the DNA TGTGCCAGCAGTGGACTTAATGAGCAGTTCTTC. This gives the protein CASSGLNEQFF. This chain links TRBV2 with TRBJ2-1; D unresolved. Trimming pared 4 bases from V and 7 bases from J, leaving 5 bases between. The germline CDR1 and CDR2 sequences are SNHLY and FYNNEI. This CDR3 region has 11 residues. The full variable domain, rest sourced from reference TRBV2 and TRBJ2-1, is EPEVTQTPSHQVTQMGQEVILRCVPISNHLYFYWYRQILGQKVEFLVSFYNNEISEKSEIFDDQFSVERPDGSNFTLKIRSTKLEDSAMYFCASSGLNEQFFGPGTRLTVL.

This chain joins TRBV7-8 and TRBJ2-3; TRBD2 might be the D (7 bases). CDR1 SGHVS and CDR2 FQNEAQ come from the germline V gene. Trimming pared 5 bases from V and 4 bases from J, leaving 22 bases between. The CDR3 length is 17 residues. CDR3 coding DNA: TGTGCCAGCAGCCCCGATTATGGGGGGGCGTTCGCAGATACGCAGTATTTT. This codes for CASSPDYGGAFADTQYF. Supplemented by reference TRBV7-8 and TRBJ2-3, the full variable domain reads GAGVSQSPRYKVAKRGQDVALRCDPISGHVSLFWYQQALGQGPEFLTYFQNEAQLDKSGLPSDRFFAERPEGSVSTLKIQRTQQEDSAVYLCASSPDYGGAFADTQYFGPGTRLTVL.

V is TRBV11-2 and J is TRBJ2-5; tentative D call: TRBD1 (7 bases). The CDR3 has 17 residues. Germline CDR1 is SGHAT and CDR2 is FQNNGV. V dropped 5 bases and J dropped 5 bases, with 24 bases sitting between them. The CDR3 DNA follows: TGTGCCAGCAGCCCACAGGAGGGGGCAGGAGGTGGGGAGACCCAGTACTTC. As protein: CASSPQEGAGGGETQYF.

The chain has TRBV28 and TRBJ1-3; possible D gene TRBD1, 6 bases. The germline V gene encodes CDR1 MDHEN and CDR2 SYDVKM. This CDR3 region has 16 residues. The germline V and J ends were trimmed by 6 bases and 4 bases, with 19 bases remaining between them. Written as DNA, the CDR3 is TGTGCCAGCAGGGGACCCGGACAGTTGTCAGGAAACACCATATATTTT. It yields the protein CASRGPGQLSGNTIYF.

The genes are TRBV7-2 and TRBJ1-6, with TRBD1 matching 8 bases. V gave up 6 bases and J gave up 10 bases; unmatched junction bases: 8. Per germline, CDR1 SGHTA and CDR2 FQGNSA. The CDR3 runs to 14 residues. The CDR3 loop reads CASRQMAGGSPLHF. The CDR3 nucleotides read TGTGCCAGCAGGCAAATGGCAGGGGGCTCACCCCTCCACTTT.

This clone was recorded a few times. This chain connects TRBV19 to TRBJ2-1; no definite D call. Between the trimmed V and J ends, which lost 1 base and 0 bases, there was a span of 7 bases. Germline V gives CDR1 LNHDA, CDR2 SQIVND (reference sequence). This CDR3 is built from 15 residues. CDR3 bases: TGTGCCAGTAGTATAGGACCGAGCTCCTACAATGAGCAGTTCTTC. Protein sequence: CASSIGPSSYNEQFF.

The chain couples TRBV28 to TRBJ2-7, with D perhaps being TRBD1 or TRBD2 (5 bases each). The germline CDR1 and CDR2 sequences are MDHEN and SYDVKM. CDR3 length: 16 amino acids. Trimming removed 5 bases at V and 1 base at J, with 18 bases between. The CDR3 DNA reads as TGTGCCAGCAGTGTATCCTCCGGGACGGTGTCCTACGAGCAGTACTTC. Encoded protein: CASSVSSGTVSYEQYF.

V gene TRBV4-1 combines with J gene TRBJ2-5; 9 bases are a match to TRBD1. The J segment lost 0 bases and the V segment lost 3 bases, leaving 5 bases of the junction unmatched. CDR3 length: 16 residues. CDR1 and CDR2 from the germline V gene are MGHRA and YSYEKL. The CDR3 loop is CASSQSTGGDQETQYF. CDR3 DNA sequence: TGCGCCAGCAGCCAGTCGACAGGGGGGGACCAAGAGACCCAGTACTTC.

In this sample, this clone is medium-sized. As DNA, the CDR3 is TGCACCAGCAGCCATTCTCTGCGGTACGAGCAGTACTTC. Its protein is CTSSHSLRYEQYF. The gene calls are TRBV1 and TRBJ2-7; the table's D call, TRBD2, was not checked against the DNA. TRBV1 is a pseudogene locus. The CDR3 contains 13 residues.

The chain employs TRBV6-5 and TRBJ1-2, with D maybe TRBD1 (5 bases). The CDR3 contains 11 residues. The V gene's germline CDR1 is MNHEY and CDR2 SVGAGI. Between the trimmed V and J ends, which lost 4 bases and 5 bases, there was a span of 5 bases. The CDR3 reads CASSSGYGYTF. The DNA for the CDR3 is TGTGCCAGCAGTTCAGGGTATGGCTACACCTTC.

In its sample, this clone ranks as medium-sized (0.01 to 0.1%). The chain is built from TRBV27 and TRBJ2-2; D remains ambiguous. The CDR3 length is 12 residues. Germline-derived CDR1 and CDR2 are MNHEY and SMNVEV (reference sequence). Deletions cut 3 bases from V and 4 bases from J, with 3 bases between. The CDR3 here is CASSFGTGELFF. Here the CDR3 DNA reads TGTGCCAGCAGTTTCGGCACCGGGGAGCTGTTTTTT.

V is TRBV5-1 and J is TRBJ1-1, with D unclear. Germline lookup yields CDR1 SGHRS and CDR2 YFSETQ. V shed 0 bases and J shed 5 bases, with 8 bases lying between them. The CDR3 contains 13 residues. This CDR3 reads CASSLEDWTEAFF. The DNA of the CDR3 is TGCGCCAGCAGCTTGGAGGACTGGACTGAAGCTTTCTTT. Supplemented by reference TRBV5-1 and TRBJ1-1, the full variable domain reads KAGVTQTPRYLIKTRGQQVTLSCSPISGHRSVSWYQQTPGQGLQFLFEYFSETQRNKGNFPGRFSGRQFSNSRSEMNVSTLELGDSALYLCASSLEDWTEAFFGQGTRLTVV.

This chain connects TRBV4-3 to TRBJ1-2; TRBD1 is a possible D gene (6 bases). Per germline, CDR1 LGHNA and CDR2 YSLEER. There are 12 residues in the CDR3. V was pared by 8 bases and J by 6 bases, with 13 bases between. CDR3 DNA sequence: TGCGCCAGCTCAGGGGAGGTTGATGGCTACACCTTC. It codes for CASSGEVDGYTF.

V is TRBV10-3 and J is TRBJ2-7; 7 positions agree with TRBD1. Germline CDR1 ENHRY, CDR2 SYGVKD. The CDR3 totals 15 residues. Germline trimming cut 3 bases from V and 0 bases from J; bases unmatched to any gene: 5. CDR3 nucleotide sequence: TGTGCCATCAGTGAACTAGGGGGCAGCTCCTACGAGCAGTACTTC. Its protein is CAISELGGSSYEQYF.

The chain employs TRBV6-5 and TRBJ1-5; D remains unclear. The germline V gene encodes CDR1 MNHEY and CDR2 SVGAGI. V lost 8 bases to trimming and J lost 0 bases, with 11 bases between them. The CDR3 contains 14 residues. The CDR3 bases are TGTGCCAGCCGATCGGGGTATAGCAATCAGCCCCAGCATTTT. It specifies CASRSGYSNQPQHF.

V is TRBV28 and J is TRBJ2-5; no clear D. The CDR3 is 11 residues long. Germline V gene sequence: CDR1 MDHEN, CDR2 SYDVKM. V was cut by 3 bases and J by 4 bases, with 3 bases left in between. The CDR3 DNA sequence: TGTGCCAGCAGTTTTCGAGAGACCCAGTACTTC. As protein: CASSFRETQYF.